The T cell receptor (beta chain) under discussion was sequenced for a study of T-cell reconstitution after alpha-beta-depleted transplantation in children. Overall study results and limits: TCRbeta diversity was high at day 60 in some patients (a result of surviving recipient T cells and thymic progenitors).

Unique molecular identifiers were used in preparing the TCRbeta library. One entry per CDR3 protein, called by TCRdb with MiXCR from the PCR reads. The repertoire holds around 440,000 distinct CDR3 sequences, with about 11% as singletons. The CDR3 has 14 amino acids. V lost 4 bases to trimming and J lost 1 base; unmatched junction nucleotides: 4. Germline V gene sequence: CDR1 SQVTM, CDR2 ANQGSEA. This clonotype was detected many times. Its antigen is unknown. The source was PBMCs, collected before TCRalphabeta/CD19-depleted stem cell transplant. This rearrangement joins TRBV29-1 to TRBJ2-5, with 9 nucleotides matching TRBD1. The origin of this receptor is a child aged 2-9 years with inherited bone marrow failure, due to receive a stem cell transplant. The CDR3 here is CSVVGDRAQETQYF. The CDR3 DNA reads TGCAGCGTTGTAGGGGACAGGGCCCAAGAGACCCAGTACTTC.